The 12 T cell receptor beta chains below were found in one sample sequenced in a study of OX40 agonist ivuxolimab in advanced cancers. Produced via immunoSEQ multiplex PCR; TCRdb's table is partial and in-frame only. Here the sample spans around 80,000 clones, roughly nine tenths being singletons. The material was CD4+ or CD8+ T cells sorted from blood, obtained in a trial of the OX40 agonist ivuxolimab. The receptor set was obtained from an adult with an advanced solid tumor such as melanoma, head and neck, liver or kidney cancer.

The chain is built from TRBV5-1 and TRBJ2-2; D may be TRBD2 (6 bases). Germline values: CDR1 SGHRS, CDR2 YFSETQ. The V end lost 2 bases, the J end lost 8 bases, and 16 bases lay between the germline ends. CDR3 length equals 15 residues. The DNA for the CDR3 is TGCGCCAGCAGCTTCGGTGGCCGCGGGACTGGGGAGCTGTTTTTT. Translating it yields CASSFGGRGTGELFF. The full variable domain, rest sourced from reference TRBV5-1 and TRBJ2-2, is KAGVTQTPRYLIKTRGQQVTLSCSPISGHRSVSWYQQTPGQGLQFLFEYFSETQRNKGNFPGRFSGRQFSNSRSEMNVSTLELGDSALYLCASSFGGRGTGELFFGEGSRLTVL.

The genes are TRBV12-5 and TRBJ1-4; 8 bases match TRBD1. The CDR3 is 15 residues long. Unmatched junction bases numbered 5, after V lost 1 base and J lost 7 bases. The germline gives CDR1 LGHNT, CDR2 FRNRAP. CDR3 in DNA: TGTGCTAGTGGTTTGGAAGGACAGGGCGGTGAAAAACTGTTTTTT. As protein: CASGLEGQGGEKLFF.

The genes are TRBV10-3 and TRBJ1-4; possible D gene TRBD1, 6 bases. V was clipped by 7 bases and J by 4 bases, with 10 bases between them. The V gene's germline CDR1 is ENHRY and CDR2 SYGVKD. CDR3 length: 13 residues. The CDR3 DNA reads TGTGCCATCAAGGACAGCCTTAATGAAAAACTGTTTTTT. It translates to CAIKDSLNEKLFF.

V and J are TRBV9 and TRBJ2-7; no clear D. CDR1 and CDR2 from the germline V gene are SGDLS and YYNGEE. The CDR3 contains 13 residues. Trimming took 4 bases from V and 7 from J, leaving 15 bases between them. CDR3 DNA sequence: TGTGCCAGCAGCCCCCCGTCCTTAGGGGAGCAGTACTTC. Translation: CASSPPSLGEQYF.

The chain is built from TRBV19 and TRBJ2-7; 10 nucleotides line up with TRBD1. In germline, CDR1 is LNHDA, CDR2 SQIVND (reference sequence). The length of the CDR3 is 14 residues. After removal of 9 bases from V and 4 bases from J, the junction contained 9 bases not matched to a gene. In DNA, the CDR3 is TGTGCCAGCAGCCGGACAGGGGGTTTTTACGAGCAGTACTTC. Translation gives CASSRTGGFYEQYF.

The J gene is TRBJ1-2, the V gene TRBV28; maybe TRBD1 (6 bases). This CDR3 has 13 residues. The germline V and J ends were trimmed by 5 bases and 4 bases, with 11 bases remaining between them. Germline CDR1 reads MDHEN; CDR2 reads SYDVKM. CDR3 DNA: TGTGCCAGCAGTCGGGACACGTTCTATGGCTACACCTTC. This codes for CASSRDTFYGYTF.

CDR3 nucleotide sequence: TGTGCCAGCGAGGGTCTGACAGGCCTCGAAGCTTTCTTT. Translating it yields CASEGLTGLEAFF. V usage is TRBV2 and J usage is TRBJ1-1; D is possibly TRBD1 (6 bases). With 8 bases removed from V and 8 bases from J, the gap between germline ends came to 18 bases. The CDR3 runs to 13 residues. Germline CDR1 SNHLY, CDR2 FYNNEI.

This chain connects TRBV7-3 to TRBJ2-1, with D perhaps TRBD1 (7 bases). The CDR3 covers 16 residues. The V end was cut by 1 base, the J end by 10 bases, with 20 bases between. Per germline, CDR1 SGHTA and CDR2 FQGTGA. Here the CDR3 reads CASSLSGTVRREEQFF. The CDR3 bases are TGTGCCAGCAGCTTAAGCGGGACAGTTAGGAGAGAGGAGCAGTTCTTC.

This chain connects TRBV15 to TRBJ2-6; the D is unclear. This CDR3 has 15 residues. Deletions cut 3 bases from V and 0 bases from J, with 6 bases between. Germline V gives CDR1 LNHNV, CDR2 YYDKDF (reference sequence). CDR3 protein: CATSSYGSGANVLTF. Here the CDR3 DNA reads TGTGCCACCAGCAGTTATGGCTCTGGGGCCAACGTCCTGACTTTC.

The rearrangement joins TRBV6-5 to TRBJ2-7, with D tentatively TRBD1 (6 bases). The V end was cut by 5 bases, the J end by 1 base, with 15 bases between. Germline V lookup: CDR1 MNHEY, CDR2 SVGAGI. The CDR3 contains 15 residues. The CDR3, as DNA: TGTGCCAGCAGTCTTGAAAGGGGGTTATCCTACGAGCAGTACTTC. Encoded protein: CASSLERGLSYEQYF.

The chain is built from TRBV18 and TRBJ1-2; weak D call: TRBD1 (6 bases). The length of the CDR3 is 14 residues. V was pared by 5 bases and J by 4 bases, with 14 bases between. From germline, CDR1 is KGHSH and CDR2 LQKENI. The CDR3 is CASSSDRFLYGYTF. CDR3 nucleotides: TGTGCCAGCTCATCGGACAGATTTCTCTATGGCTACACCTTC.

This chain connects TRBV5-1 to TRBJ2-7; TRBD2 matches at 9 bases. CDR1 is SGHRS, CDR2 YFSETQ, per germline. J lost 7 bases, V lost 1 base, and 9 bases had no gene match. CDR3 size: 15 residues. Here the CDR3 DNA reads TGCGCCAGCAGCTTGTTTAGCGGGCGGGAGGGGGAGCAGTACTTC. Translated: CASSLFSGREGEQYF. Full variable domain (remainder filled in from reference TRBV5-1 and TRBJ2-7): KAGVTQTPRYLIKTRGQQVTLSCSPISGHRSVSWYQQTPGQGLQFLFEYFSETQRNKGNFPGRFSGRQFSNSRSEMNVSTLELGDSALYLCASSLFSGREGEQYFGPGTRLTVT.